This is a list of T cell receptor beta chains from one sample in a study of shared clonotypes between healthy human individuals. TCRdb's table, derived via immunoSEQ multiplex PCR, lists solely in-frame clones and lacks some. The repertoire holds millions of clones, with about 95% as singletons. Sample: naive CD8+ T cells sorted from blood. The source of these receptors is a man aged 18 to 30 in good health. CDR3s leave out the opening cysteine and the closing phenylalanine or tryptophan.

TRBJ1-1,TRBV7-9,ASSVGDTEAF
TRBJ2-7,TRBV19,ASSIDTEESSYEQY
TRBJ1-2,TRBV6-5,ARGFPSPNYGYT
TRBJ1-6,TRBV11-2,ASSSPGGENSPLH
TRBJ1-2,TRBV27,ASSLAGGLNGYT
TRBJ2-7,TRBV5-6,ASSLALAAHYEQY
TRBJ1-1,TRBV2,ASSEGQSTEAF
TRBJ1-2,TRBV2,ASSDGFLEWGDYGYT
TRBJ2-5,TRBV28,ASRGSGGAYVETQY
TRBJ1-4,TRBV15,ATSGLPGKSNEKLF
TRBJ2-7,TRBV7-6,ASSPQAESSYEQY
TRBJ1-5,TRBV7-9,ASSPGGQPQH
TRBJ2-5,TRBV25-1,ATSEGLGTQY
TRBJ1-1,TRBV13,ASSGARNTEAF
TRBJ2-1,TRBV5-1,ASSHSQGLPYNEQF
TRBJ2-1,TRBV7-8,ASSPSGSPPSSYNEQF
TRBJ2-3,TRBV28,ASSLGGGTTDTQY
TRBJ2-7,TRBV4-3,ASSQDREGRTYEQY
TRBJ1-1,TRBV7-6,ASSPRDTVNTEAF
TRBJ2-7,TRBV9,ASSTSGGSGEQY
TRBJ2-1,TRBV6-6,ASSSPSGSRHEQF
TRBJ2-3,TRBV7-2,ASSLAGGGQY